A selection of T cell receptor beta chains follows, all from one sample in a study of shared clonotypes between healthy human individuals. Some clones are missing from TCRdb's copy, which holds only in-frame ones; the method was immunoSEQ multiplex PCR. Altogether 1.5 million to 2.5 million clones are present, about 94% being singletons, with the ten largest covering less than 1.5%. Sample: naive CD8+ T cells sorted from blood. These receptors were taken from a man between 18 and 35 years old in good health. The CDR3 runs from the conserved cysteine through the conserved F or W. The D gene is left open where the match is weak. Expanded clones get a size class; other rows say once, few or many, or leave the size out.

>TRBV18|16|NA|NA|TRBJ1-2
TGTGCCAGCTCACCTTCCCGGGGTCTGGATAACTATGGCTACACCTTC
CASSPSRGLDNYGYTF
>TRBV27|14|NA|NA|TRBJ1-1
TGTGCCAGCAGTTCCGGGACCGGGGGCGCTGAAGCTTTCTTT
CASSSGTGGAEAFF
>TRBV6-5|13|TRBD1|NA|TRBJ1-2
TGTGCCAGCAGCGCCGGGACAGGTGGCGGCTACACCTTC
CASSAGTGGGYTF
>TRBV6-1|15|NA|NA|TRBJ2-7
TGTGCCAGCAGTGAAGGCCCAGGGGGGCATTACGAGCAGTACTTC
CASSEGPGGHYEQYF
>TRBV2|13|NA|NA|TRBJ2-7
TGTGCCAGCAGTTCCGGGACTGCCTACGAGCAGTACTTC
CASSSGTAYEQYF
>TRBV2|12|NA|once|TRBJ2-7
TGTGCCAGCAGCGGGGTCAAATACGAGCAGTACTTC
CASSGVKYEQYF
>TRBV9|14|TRBD1|NA|TRBJ2-7
TGTGCCAGCAGCGTCGGGACAGGGGGCGACGAGCAGTACTTC
CASSVGTGGDEQYF
>TRBV7-8|13|NA|NA|TRBJ2-7
TGTGCCAGCAGCTTAGAATACACCTACGAGCAGTACTTC
CASSLEYTYEQYF
>TRBV25-1|11|NA|NA|TRBJ2-7
TGTGCCACCAAGACAGGTGGCGAGCAGTACTTC
CATKTGGEQYF
>TRBV5-6|14|TRBD1|NA|TRBJ1-2
TGTGCCAGCAGCTCAGGGGGCGGATCCTATGGCTACACCTTC
CASSSGGGSYGYTF
>TRBV9|15|NA|NA|TRBJ1-4
TGTGCCAGCAGCCCCCGGGGCGGACCTAATGAAAAACTGTTTTTT
CASSPRGGPNEKLFF
>TRBV6-6|13|NA|once|TRBJ2-1
TGTGCCAGCAGTTACATGCGGCACAATGAGCAGTTCTTC
CASSYMRHNEQFF
>TRBV7-2|17|NA|once|TRBJ1-3
TGTGCCAGCAGCCTAATCCCGGGGACTTACTCTGGAAACACCATATATTTT
CASSLIPGTYSGNTIYF
>TRBV4-3|14|NA|NA|TRBJ2-2
TGCGCCAGCAGCCAAGAGCGGGACACCGGGGAGCTGTTTTTT
CASSQERDTGELFF
>TRBV6-5|15|TRBD1|NA|TRBJ2-7
TGTGCCAGCAGCTGGGGACAGGGGGCTGTTTACGAGCAGTACTTC
CASSWGQGAVYEQYF
>TRBV28|16|NA|NA|TRBJ1-5
TGTGCCAGCAGTTTATTCGACAGCGATAGCAATCAGCCCCAGCATTTT
CASSLFDSDSNQPQHF
>TRBV7-2|13|NA|NA|TRBJ1-5
TGTGCCAGCAGCTTAGGGGGTAGTCAGCCCCAGCATTTT
CASSLGGSQPQHF
>TRBV30|12|NA|NA|TRBJ1-5
TGTGCCTTGGAGGAGGAGAATCAGCCCCAGCATTTT
CALEEENQPQHF
>TRBV6-6|16|NA|NA|TRBJ2-1
TGTGCCAGCAGTCAACATATGGGGGTGGGGTGGAATGAGCAGTTCTTC
CASSQHMGVGWNEQFF
>TRBV7-9|16|TRBD2|NA|TRBJ2-7
TGTGCCAGCAGCACGCAGACTAGCGGGATACCATACGAGCAGTACTTC
CASSTQTSGIPYEQYF
>TRBV6-5|16|NA|NA|TRBJ2-7
TGTGCCAGCAGTTACGTGTGGGACGGGGCTCCCTACGAGCAGTACTTC
CASSYVWDGAPYEQYF
>TRBV6-1|14|TRBD2|NA|TRBJ2-1
TGTGCCAGCCCCCGGGGGGACTCCTACAATGAGCAGTTCTTC
CASPRGDSYNEQFF
>TRBV7-9|15|NA|NA|TRBJ2-5
TGTGCCAGCAGCTTAGGGGTTGCCAGACAAGAGACCCAGTACTTC
CASSLGVARQETQYF
>TRBV2|18|NA|NA|TRBJ2-6
TGTGCCAGCAGTGAAGGCTCAGGGCGCCTCTCTGGGGCCAACGTCCTGACTTTC
CASSEGSGRLSGANVLTF
>TRBV30|11|NA|NA|TRBJ2-1
TGTGCCTGGAGTGTAAGTAATGAGCAGTTCTTC
CAWSVSNEQFF
>TRBV4-1|15|TRBD1|NA|TRBJ1-6
TGCGCCAGCAGCCCGCGACAGGGGTCGAATTCACCCCTCCACTTT
CASSPRQGSNSPLHF
>TRBV25-1|16|NA|NA|TRBJ1-2
TGTGCCTCCAAGGGACGGAAAGACGCTTTGAACTATGGCTACACCTTC
CASKGRKDALNYGYTF
>TRBV4-3|17|NA|NA|TRBJ2-1
TGCGCCAGCAGCCAAAACCCAGGGGTAGCGGCTCGGAATGAGCAGTTCTTC
CASSQNPGVAARNEQFF
>TRBV27|14|TRBD2|NA|TRBJ2-1
TGTGCCAGCAGTTTTAGCGGGGTAGGGAATGAGCAGTTCTTC
CASSFSGVGNEQFF
>TRBV7-9|13|NA|once|TRBJ2-7
TGTGCCAGCAGCCCCGGGGTAACCTACGAGCAGTACTTC
CASSPGVTYEQYF
>TRBV5-4|13|NA|NA|TRBJ2-1
TGTGCCAGCAGCCCAGGAGGCTACAATGAGCAGTTCTTC
CASSPGGYNEQFF
>TRBV6-1|18|NA|NA|TRBJ1-5
TGTGCCAGCAGTGAAAGTGTGTGGGCAGGGTTGAACAATCAGCCCCAGCATTTT
CASSESVWAGLNNQPQHF
>TRBV25-1|16|TRBD2|NA|TRBJ2-1
TGTGCCAGCAGTGGGCTAGCGGGGGGCCCCTACAATGAGCAGTTCTTC
CASSGLAGGPYNEQFF
>TRBV5-6|13|NA|once|TRBJ2-5
TGTGCCAGCAGCGCCGGGGGACAAGAGACCCAGTACTTC
CASSAGGQETQYF
>TRBV30|10|NA|few|TRBJ1-2
TGTGCCTGGGGAGGTGGTGGCTACACCTTC
CAWGGGGYTF
>TRBV25-1|14|NA|NA|TRBJ1-5
TGTGCCAGCAGTGAATTCGAGGGAGATCAGCCCCAGCATTTT
CASSEFEGDQPQHF
>TRBV11-2|13|NA|NA|TRBJ2-7
TGTGCCAGCAGCTTAGACCCTGAGCACGAGCAGTACTTC
CASSLDPEHEQYF
>TRBV7-9|14|TRBD2|NA|TRBJ2-7
TGTGCCAGCAGCAAGACTAGCGGGAGTTACGAGCAGTACTTC
CASSKTSGSYEQYF
>TRBV5-6|14|NA|NA|TRBJ2-7
TGTGCCAGCAGCTCCTCGGGGACTTTCTACGAGCAGTACTTC
CASSSSGTFYEQYF
>TRBV7-9|13|NA|NA|TRBJ1-4
TGTGCCAGCAGCTTAATCCCTAATGAAAAACTGTTTTTT
CASSLIPNEKLFF